The rows below give T cell receptor beta chains drawn from one sample of a study of T cells after yellow fever vaccination. MiXCR, applied by TCRdb to the 5' RACE reads, yields one record per CDR3 protein. The data contain more than 350,000 distinct CDR3 sequences, approximately 10% of them singletons. The sequences come from PBMCs, collected on the day of the first yellow fever vaccination. The source of these receptors is a man between 18 and 35 years old who received the YFV17D yellow fever vaccine. Both conserved end residues are part of each CDR3. The D gene is left open where the match is weak. Expanded clones get a size class; other rows say once, few or many, or leave the size out.

v_gene	d_gene	abundance	j_gene	CDR3aa	CDR3nt
TRBV4-1	TRBD2	NA	TRBJ2-1	CASRRGSRAGGIPGEQFF	TGCGCCAGCAGACGGGGGAGCAGAGCGGGGGGGATCCCAGGTGAGCAGTTCTTC
TRBV30	NA	many	TRBJ2-1	CAWSSSSINEQFF	TGTGCCTGGAGTTCAAGTAGTATAAATGAGCAGTTCTTC
TRBV6-2/TRBV6-3	NA	few	TRBJ2-6	CASGRISGANVLTF	TGTGCCAGCGGCCGTATCTCTGGGGCCAACGTCCTGACTTTC
TRBV18	TRBD2	few	TRBJ2-3	CASSPTRGGTDTQYF	TGTGCCAGCTCCCCCACTCGCGGGGGGACAGATACGCAGTATTTT
TRBV11-1	NA	few	TRBJ1-4	CASSFQPGLRRANEKLFF	TGTGCCAGCAGCTTTCAACCGGGACTTCGGCGGGCTAATGAAAAACTGTTTTTT
TRBV7-2	NA	few	TRBJ1-2	CASSLTNVNYGYTF	TGTGCCAGCAGCTTAACCAATGTCAACTATGGCTACACCTTC
TRBV5-1	NA	few	TRBJ2-2	CASSLGSNTGELFF	TGCGCCAGCAGCTTGGGGTCCAACACCGGGGAGCTGTTTTTT
TRBV7-9	NA	few	TRBJ1-1	CASSQDQGWTEAFF	TGTGCCAGCAGCCAGGACCAGGGTTGGACTGAAGCTTTCTTT
TRBV6-1	NA	NA	TRBJ2-7	CASSRDEGQLGYEQYF	TGTGCCAGCAGCCGCGATGAGGGCCAATTAGGGTACGAGCAGTACTTC
TRBV6-1	NA	NA	TRBJ1-5	CASRTWGDISNQPQHF	TGTGCCAGCCGGACGTGGGGCGACATTAGCAATCAGCCCCAGCATTTT
TRBV7-2	NA	many	TRBJ2-3	CASSLALYTDTQYF	TGTGCCAGCAGCTTAGCACTTTACACAGATACGCAGTATTTT
TRBV11-1	NA	few	TRBJ2-1	CASSSALVGGWGPYNEQFF	TGTGCCAGCAGCTCCGCCTTAGTAGGAGGGTGGGGCCCGTACAATGAGCAGTTCTTC
TRBV7-6	TRBD1	few	TRBJ1-1	CASSSGQGATEAFF	TGTGCCAGCAGCTCGGGACAGGGGGCGACTGAAGCTTTCTTT
TRBV19	NA	few	TRBJ1-2	CASSIGTDGPYGYTF	TGTGCCAGTAGTATAGGGACTGACGGCCCCTATGGCTACACCTTC
TRBV27	TRBD1	few	TRBJ1-1	CASRQGGRAFF	TGTGCCAGCAGGCAGGGGGGGCGAGCTTTCTTT
TRBV29-1	NA	few	TRBJ1-1	CSVLPGTNTEAFF	TGCAGCGTCCTACCGGGAACGAACACTGAAGCTTTCTTT
TRBV7-9	TRBD1	NA	TRBJ1-1	CASSSTEAGGRAFF	TGTGCCAGCAGCTCAACGGAGGCAGGGGGCAGAGCTTTCTTT
TRBV5-4	NA	few	TRBJ1-4	CASSLEGVGVKLFF	TGTGCCAGCAGCTTGGAGGGGGTCGGGGTAAAACTGTTTTTT
TRBV6-5	NA	NA	TRBJ1-2	CASSYSNRNYGYTF	TGTGCCAGCAGTTACTCGAACAGGAACTATGGCTACACCTTC
TRBV9	NA	NA	TRBJ2-3	CASSPFFTDTQYF	TGTGCCAGCAGCCCTTTTTTCACAGATACGCAGTATTTT
TRBV7-2	NA	few	TRBJ1-2	CASSATSGGSYGYTF	TGTGCCAGCAGCGCAACCTCGGGGGGGAGTTATGGCTACACCTTC
TRBV6-5	NA	NA	TRBJ1-2	CASSYEGRYGYTF	TGTGCCAGCAGTTACGAAGGCCGCTATGGCTACACCTTC
TRBV5-1	NA	NA	TRBJ1-3	CASSLAEGRSGNTIYF	TGCGCCAGCAGCTTGGCAGAGGGCCGCTCTGGAAACACCATATATTTT
TRBV7-9	NA	NA	TRBJ1-1	CASSLAQAGYTEAFF	TGTGCCAGCAGCTTAGCGCAGGCAGGATACACTGAAGCTTTCTTT
TRBV6-1	TRBD1	few	TRBJ1-1	CASNRQGVNTEAFF	TGTGCCAGCAATCGACAGGGAGTGAACACTGAAGCTTTCTTT
TRBV20-1	TRBD2	few	TRBJ2-7	CSASPGGSSYEQYF	TGCAGTGCTAGTCCGGGGGGGAGCTCCTACGAGCAGTACTTC
TRBV7-2	TRBD2	NA	TRBJ2-3	CASSLGGGRGDTQYF	TGTGCCAGCAGCTTAGGCGGGGGGAGGGGAGATACGCAGTATTTT
TRBV7-9	NA	few	TRBJ2-3	CASSLRVTQYF	TGTGCCAGCAGCTTAAGGGTTACGCAGTATTTT
TRBV7-3	NA	few	TRBJ2-1	CASSRRGKGEQFF	TGTGCCAGCAGCAGAAGGGGTAAGGGTGAGCAGTTCTTC
TRBV5-4	TRBD1	NA	TRBJ2-7	CASSLGDRGYEQYF	TGTGCCAGCAGCTTGGGAGACAGGGGCTACGAGCAGTACTTC
TRBV7-2	TRBD1	few	TRBJ1-1	CASSPYTGTDSEAFF	TGTGCCAGCAGCCCTTATACCGGGACAGATTCTGAAGCTTTCTTT
TRBV5-1	NA	NA	TRBJ2-6	CASSRFRGSGGANVLTF	TGCGCCAGCAGCCGTTTCAGGGGCTCGGGCGGGGCCAACGTCCTGACTTTC
TRBV5-4	NA	NA	TRBJ1-3	CASSFQSGGNTIYF	TGTGCCAGCAGCTTCCAGTCGGGTGGAAACACCATATATTTT
TRBV20-1	TRBD2	NA	TRBJ2-5	CSARPRFEAGGRLYQETQYF	TGCAGTGCTCGACCCCGGTTCGAAGCGGGGGGCCGGCTGTACCAAGAGACCCAGTACTTC
TRBV5-1	NA	few	TRBJ2-3	CASSSWTGSRDTQYF	TGCGCCAGCAGTTCTTGGACCGGCTCGAGAGATACGCAGTATTTT
TRBV5-6	NA	NA	TRBJ1-5	CASTKTGLNQPQHF	TGTGCCAGCACCAAGACAGGCCTCAATCAGCCCCAGCATTTT
TRBV29-1	TRBD1	NA	TRBJ2-7	CSVEEGQGTHEQYF	TGCAGCGTTGAAGAGGGACAGGGTACCCACGAGCAGTACTTC
TRBV10-3	NA	NA	TRBJ2-1	CASMGLNEQFF	TGTGCCTCGATGGGGCTGAATGAGCAGTTCTTC
TRBV27	NA	NA	TRBJ2-3	CASSVSPNTDTQYF	TGTGCCAGCAGTGTGAGTCCTAACACAGATACGCAGTATTTT
TRBV19	NA	few	TRBJ1-6	CASSSTGTYGSPLHF	TGTGCCAGTAGTAGTACCGGGACATACGGTTCACCCCTCCACTTT
TRBV5-1	NA	many	TRBJ1-1	CASSLGDGNTEAFF	TGCGCCAGCAGCTTGGGGGATGGGAACACTGAAGCTTTCTTT
TRBV6-1	TRBD2	few	TRBJ2-3	CASSVVAGEGDTQYF	TGTGCCAGCAGTGTGGTAGCGGGGGAGGGAGATACGCAGTATTTT
TRBV9	NA	NA	TRBJ1-3	CASSPRVGGAGNTIYF	TGTGCCAGCAGCCCCCGCGTTGGGGGAGCTGGAAACACCATATATTTT
TRBV6-1	NA	few	TRBJ2-2	CASSPMGGAGGELFF	TGTGCCAGCAGCCCCATGGGGGGGGCGGGCGGGGAGCTGTTTTTT
TRBV27	TRBD1	NA	TRBJ1-2	CASRPGTGFGYTF	TGTGCCAGCAGGCCCGGGACAGGGTTTGGCTACACCTTC
TRBV7-9	NA	few	TRBJ2-4	CASSPGMIAKNIQYF	TGTGCCAGCAGCCCGGGGATGATAGCCAAAAACATTCAGTACTTC
TRBV6-5	TRBD2	many	TRBJ2-3	CASSGLAGDTQYF	TGTGCCAGCAGCGGACTAGCGGGAGATACGCAGTATTTT
TRBV7-9	TRBD1	NA	TRBJ2-2	CASTVTGTGESGELFF	TGTGCCAGCACCGTCACCGGGACAGGGGAGTCCGGGGAGCTGTTTTTT
TRBV5-1	NA	many	TRBJ2-3	CASSGGAFGTDTQYF	TGCGCCAGCAGCGGGGGGGCGTTCGGTACAGATACGCAGTATTTT
TRBV6-5	NA	NA	TRBJ1-2	CASSRDPGSYTF	TGTGCCAGCAGCCGGGACCCCGGTAGCTACACCTTC
TRBV12-3/TRBV12-4	TRBD2	few	TRBJ2-3	CASSPGGGFWYTQYF	TGTGCCAGCAGTCCCGGCGGGGGGTTCTGGTATACGCAGTATTTT
TRBV7-8	TRBD1	NA	TRBJ1-3	CASSLGGQGASGRYF	TGTGCCAGCAGCTTAGGGGGACAGGGGGCGTCTGGGAGATATTTT
TRBV19	TRBD1	NA	TRBJ2-4	CASRTGYGAKNIQYF	TGTGCCAGTAGGACAGGGTACGGAGCCAAAAACATTCAGTACTTC
TRBV5-1	NA	NA	TRBJ1-3	CASSLDPTDSGNTIYF	TGCGCCAGCAGCTTGGATCCGACGGACTCTGGAAACACCATATATTTT